The sequence of this T cell receptor (beta chain) was determined in a study of blood T cell repertoires in COVID-19. Study summary: Both acute and convalescent COVID-19 samples were obtained from the United States, Italy and Spain.

The CDR3 is made up of 13 amino acids. Germline assignment: CDR1 SGDLS and CDR2 YYNGEE. Trimming cost V 6 bases and J 7 bases, with 15 bases left between them. Sequencing used immunoSEQ multiplex PCR; TCRdb keeps in-frame clones, though not all of them. The sample holds about 340,000 clones, around 86% seen once. The chain joins TRBV9 to TRBJ2-3, with D possibly TRBD2 on 5 matching bases. Sequencing was done on a sample of PBMCs or T cells enriched from blood (not recorded which). The source is a woman aged 40 to 50 with acute COVID-19. The CDR3 sequence is CASNNLAHHTQYF. The DNA of the CDR3 is TGTGCCAGCAATAATCTAGCCCATCATACGCAGTATTTT.